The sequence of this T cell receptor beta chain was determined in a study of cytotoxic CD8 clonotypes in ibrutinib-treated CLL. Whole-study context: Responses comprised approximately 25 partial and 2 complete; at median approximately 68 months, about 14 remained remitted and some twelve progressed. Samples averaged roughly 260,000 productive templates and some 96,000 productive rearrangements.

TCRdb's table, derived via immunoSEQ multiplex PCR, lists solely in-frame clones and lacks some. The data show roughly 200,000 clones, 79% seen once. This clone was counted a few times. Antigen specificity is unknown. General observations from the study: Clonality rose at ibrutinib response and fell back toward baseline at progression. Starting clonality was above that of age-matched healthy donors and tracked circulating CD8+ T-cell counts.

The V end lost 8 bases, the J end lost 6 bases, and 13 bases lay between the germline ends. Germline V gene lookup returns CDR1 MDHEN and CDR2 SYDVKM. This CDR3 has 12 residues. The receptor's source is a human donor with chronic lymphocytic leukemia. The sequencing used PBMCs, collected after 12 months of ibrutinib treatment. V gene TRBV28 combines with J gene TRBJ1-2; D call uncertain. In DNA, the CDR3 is TGTGCCAGCGACACTCCGGGAGATGGCTACACCTTC. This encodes CASDTPGDGYTF.